This TCR beta chain was captured by sequencing in a study of T cell responses to AZD1222 COVID-19 vaccine. Study-wide context: Combined were second doses at about 4 or about 12 weeks. Study-wide results and limits: There were repertoire samples only from the period after the peak T cell response. Among the donors, most were white British and more were female, and clonal diversity was possibly underestimated. Seropositivity was recorded at baseline in only 6 or 7 AZD1222 recipients.

In germline, CDR1 is PRHDT, CDR2 FYEKMQ (reference sequence). This CDR3 comprises 15 residues. With V trimmed by 7 bases and J by 5 bases, 8 bases remained unmatched. Method: immunoSEQ multiplex PCR; TCRdb's copy keeps in-frame clones and lacks some. The sample includes about 140,000 clones, 70% to 90% of them seen just once. This clone was observed once. Its antigen remains unidentified. The specimen comprised peripheral blood, sampled on day 0 of AZD1222 vaccination. The V and J genes are TRBV13 and TRBJ2-2; 9 bases map to TRBD2. This clonotype was sampled from an adult in good health. CDR3 in amino acids: CASTKGLAKTGELFF. As DNA, the CDR3 is TGTGCCAGCACCAAGGGACTAGCAAAAACCGGGGAGCTGTTTTTT.